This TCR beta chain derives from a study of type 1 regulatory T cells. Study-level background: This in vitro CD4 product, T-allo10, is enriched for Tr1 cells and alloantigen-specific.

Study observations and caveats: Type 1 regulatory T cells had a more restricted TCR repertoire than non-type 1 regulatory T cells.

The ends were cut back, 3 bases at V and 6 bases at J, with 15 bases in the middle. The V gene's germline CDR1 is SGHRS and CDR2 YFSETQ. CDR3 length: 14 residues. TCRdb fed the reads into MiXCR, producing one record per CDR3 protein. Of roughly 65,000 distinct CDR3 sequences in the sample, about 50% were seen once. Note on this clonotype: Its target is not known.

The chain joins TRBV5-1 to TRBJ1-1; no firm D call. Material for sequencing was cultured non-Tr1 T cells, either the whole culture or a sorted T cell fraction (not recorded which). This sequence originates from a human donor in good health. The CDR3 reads CASSSQPSSAEAFF. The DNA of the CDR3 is TGCGCCAGCAGCTCCCAGCCAAGTTCGGCTGAAGCTTTCTTT.